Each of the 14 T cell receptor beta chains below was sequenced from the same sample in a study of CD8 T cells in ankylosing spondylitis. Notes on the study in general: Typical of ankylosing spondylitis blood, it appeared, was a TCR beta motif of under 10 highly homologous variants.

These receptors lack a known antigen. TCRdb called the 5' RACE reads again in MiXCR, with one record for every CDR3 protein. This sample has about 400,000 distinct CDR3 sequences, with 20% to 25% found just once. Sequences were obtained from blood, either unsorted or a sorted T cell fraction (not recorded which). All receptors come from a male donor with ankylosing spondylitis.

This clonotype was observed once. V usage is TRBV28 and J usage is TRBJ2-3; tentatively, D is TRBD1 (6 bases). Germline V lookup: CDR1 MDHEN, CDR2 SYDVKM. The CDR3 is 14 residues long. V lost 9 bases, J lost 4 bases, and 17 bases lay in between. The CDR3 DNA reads TGTGCCAGTCTCGAGGGGTCAGGGGCAGATACGCAGTATTTT. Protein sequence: CASLEGSGADTQYF.

CDR3 DNA: TGTGCCAGCAGCTTCCTACAGGTTATCTCTGGAAACACCATATATTTT. Translating gives CASSFLQVISGNTIYF. This chain connects TRBV11-2 to TRBJ1-3; tentatively, D is TRBD1 (5 bases). Germline V CDR1 and CDR2: SGHAT, FQNNGV. Trimming removed 3 bases from V and 0 bases from J, with 12 bases in between. The CDR3 has 16 amino acids.

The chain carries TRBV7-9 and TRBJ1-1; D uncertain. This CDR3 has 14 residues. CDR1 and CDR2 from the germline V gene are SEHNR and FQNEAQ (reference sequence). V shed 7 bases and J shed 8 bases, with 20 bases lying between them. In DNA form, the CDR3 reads TGTGCCAGCATCGGGTCCTTGGGAGTTAACGAAGCTTTCTTT. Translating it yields CASIGSLGVNEAFF.

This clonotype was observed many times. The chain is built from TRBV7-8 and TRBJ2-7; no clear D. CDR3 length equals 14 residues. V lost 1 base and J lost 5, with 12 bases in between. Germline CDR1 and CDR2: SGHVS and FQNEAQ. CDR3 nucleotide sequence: TGTGCCAGCAGCTTAGTGGGGAACACAAACGAGCAGTACTTC. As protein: CASSLVGNTNEQYF.

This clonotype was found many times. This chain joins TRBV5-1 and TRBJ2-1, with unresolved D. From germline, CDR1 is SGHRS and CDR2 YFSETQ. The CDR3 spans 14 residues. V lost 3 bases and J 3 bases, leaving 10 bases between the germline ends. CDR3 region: CASSYWTNYNEQFF. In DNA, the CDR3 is TGCGCCAGCAGCTACTGGACCAACTACAATGAGCAGTTCTTC. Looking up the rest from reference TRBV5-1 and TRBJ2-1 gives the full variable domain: KAGVTQTPRYLIKTRGQQVTLSCSPISGHRSVSWYQQTPGQGLQFLFEYFSETQRNKGNFPGRFSGRQFSNSRSEMNVSTLELGDSALYLCASSYWTNYNEQFFGPGTRLTVL.

The CDR3 here is CASSLRSWQPQHF. As DNA, the CDR3 is TGTGCCAGCAGCCTCAGGAGTTGGCAGCCCCAGCATTTT. The gene calls are TRBV7-9 and TRBJ1-5, with D unclear. This CDR3 has 13 residues. V lost 5 bases to trimming and J lost 7 bases, with 12 bases between them. Germline CDR1 SEHNR, CDR2 FQNEAQ (reference sequence).

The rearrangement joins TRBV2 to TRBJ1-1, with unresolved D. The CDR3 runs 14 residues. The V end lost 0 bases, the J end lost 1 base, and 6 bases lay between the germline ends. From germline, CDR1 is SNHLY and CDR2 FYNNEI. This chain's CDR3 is CASSEASQNTEAFF. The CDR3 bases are TGTGCCAGCAGTGAAGCATCACAGAACACTGAAGCTTTCTTT.

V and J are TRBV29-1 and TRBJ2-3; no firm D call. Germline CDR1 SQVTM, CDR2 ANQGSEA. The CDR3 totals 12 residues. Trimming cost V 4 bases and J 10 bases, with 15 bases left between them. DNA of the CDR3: TGCAGCGTTGCTCTAGGGAAGCAAGCGCAGTATTTT. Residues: CSVALGKQAQYF.

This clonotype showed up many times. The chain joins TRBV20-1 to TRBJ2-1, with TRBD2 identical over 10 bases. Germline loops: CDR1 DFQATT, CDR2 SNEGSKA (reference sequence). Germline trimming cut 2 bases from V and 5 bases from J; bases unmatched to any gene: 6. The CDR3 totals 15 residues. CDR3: CSARPSGSGNNEQFF. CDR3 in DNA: TGCAGTGCTAGACCTAGCGGGAGCGGCAACAATGAGCAGTTCTTC.

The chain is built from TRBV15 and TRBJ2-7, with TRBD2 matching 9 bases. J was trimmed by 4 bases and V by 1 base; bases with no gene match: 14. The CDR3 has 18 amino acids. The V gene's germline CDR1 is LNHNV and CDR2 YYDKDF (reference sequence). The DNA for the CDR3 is TGTGCCACCAGCAGAGTTTTAGCGGGAGCGTCCATCCGGTACGAGCAGTACTTC. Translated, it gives CATSRVLAGASIRYEQYF.

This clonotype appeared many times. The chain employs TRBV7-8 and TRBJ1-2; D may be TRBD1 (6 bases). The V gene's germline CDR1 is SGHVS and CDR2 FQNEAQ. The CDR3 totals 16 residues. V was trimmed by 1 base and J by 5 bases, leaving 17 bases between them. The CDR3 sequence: CASSLDSGRGLYGYTF. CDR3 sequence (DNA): TGTGCCAGCAGCTTAGATTCCGGCAGGGGCTTGTATGGCTACACCTTC. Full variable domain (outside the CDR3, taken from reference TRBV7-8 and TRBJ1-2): GAGVSQSPRYKVAKRGQDVALRCDPISGHVSLFWYQQALGQGPEFLTYFQNEAQLDKSGLPSDRFFAERPEGSVSTLKIQRTQQEDSAVYLCASSLDSGRGLYGYTFGSGTRLTVV.

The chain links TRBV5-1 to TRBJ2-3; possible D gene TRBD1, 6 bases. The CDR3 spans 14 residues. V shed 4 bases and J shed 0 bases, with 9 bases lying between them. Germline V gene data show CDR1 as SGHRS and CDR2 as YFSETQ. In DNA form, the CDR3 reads TGCGCCAGCAGCGCCGACAGGAGCACAGATACGCAGTATTTT. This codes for CASSADRSTDTQYF.

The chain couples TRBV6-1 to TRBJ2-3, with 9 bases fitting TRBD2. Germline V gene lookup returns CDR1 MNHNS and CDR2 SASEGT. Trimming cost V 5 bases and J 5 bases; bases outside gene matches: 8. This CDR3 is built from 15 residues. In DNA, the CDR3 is TGTGCCAGCAGTACCACTAGCGGGTCCGGAGATACGCAGTATTTT. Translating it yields CASSTTSGSGDTQYF.

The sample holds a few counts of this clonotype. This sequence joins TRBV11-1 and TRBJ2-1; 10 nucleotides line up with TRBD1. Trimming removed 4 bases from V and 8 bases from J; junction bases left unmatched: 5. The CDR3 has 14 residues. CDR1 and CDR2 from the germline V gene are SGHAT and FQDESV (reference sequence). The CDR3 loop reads CASSSDRGKHEQFF. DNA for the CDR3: TGTGCCAGCAGCTCGGACAGGGGGAAGCATGAGCAGTTCTTC.